The clone carrying this T cell receptor (beta chain) was recorded at least ten times. What it binds is unknown. The TCR library protocol was used to attach unique molecular identifiers. These identifiers were attached to individual cDNA molecules. Each CDR3 protein is one row after TCRdb ran MiXCR on the 5' RACE reads. This table holds tens of thousands of distinct CDR3 sequences, under 15% found once. Germline V lookup: CDR1 MNHNY, CDR2 SVGAGI (reference sequence). Trimming removed 6 bases at V and 3 bases at J, with 16 bases between. This CDR3 contains 15 residues. This sample stems from a study of early T cells in non-severe SARS-CoV-2 infection. Study overall: Alpha and beta chains were unpaired, from unsorted whole-blood bulk RNA.

General study points: Matching against VDJdb likely underestimated virus-specific expansions, favoring anti-spike CD8.

The chain uses TRBV6-6 and TRBJ2-3; maybe TRBD1 (6 bases). The sample was whole blood. This receptor was identified in an adult who was a healthcare worker with PCR-confirmed SARS-CoV-2 infection or an uninfected control (not recorded which). The CDR3 region is CASSRSGAVTDTQYF. In DNA, the CDR3 is TGTGCCAGCAGCCGATCAGGGGCCGTGACAGATACGCAGTATTTT.